This TCR beta chain was identified in a study of control samples from healthy donors and cancer patients. The table came from immunoSEQ multiplex PCR; TCRdb's copy has only in-frame clones and leaves some out. The repertoire holds 60,000 or so clones, roughly 88% seen once, with about 3.5% in the top ten. The receptor's source is a man aged 50 to 60 in good health. Sequenced: blood.

CDR3 amino acids: CASTPGANVLTF. CDR3 bases: TGTGCCAGCACCCCTGGGGCCAACGTCCTGACTTTC. V gene TRBV6-6 combines with J gene TRBJ2-6; unclear D gene. CDR3 size: 12 residues. CDR1 is MNHNY, CDR2 SVGAGI, per germline (reference sequence). V was cut by 7 bases and J by 2 bases, with 3 bases left in between.